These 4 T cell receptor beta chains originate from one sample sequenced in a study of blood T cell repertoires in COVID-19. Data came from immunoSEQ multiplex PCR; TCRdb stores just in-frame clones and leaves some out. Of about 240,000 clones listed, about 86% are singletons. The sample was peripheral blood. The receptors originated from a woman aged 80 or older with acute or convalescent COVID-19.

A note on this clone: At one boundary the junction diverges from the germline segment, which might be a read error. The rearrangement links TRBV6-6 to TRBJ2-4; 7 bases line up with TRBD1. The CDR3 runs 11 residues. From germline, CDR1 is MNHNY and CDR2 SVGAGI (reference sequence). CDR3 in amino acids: CASSHRDSSSF. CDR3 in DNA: TGTGCCAGCAGTCACCGGGACAGCTCTAGCTTC.

CDR3 DNA: TGCAGCGTTGACGACACTGAAGCTTTCTTT. The encoded protein is CSVDDTEAFF. The rearrangement uses TRBV29-1 and TRBJ1-1; no reliable D call. There are 10 residues in the CDR3. Deletions cut 3 bases from V and 3 bases from J, with 2 bases between. CDR1 and CDR2 from the germline V gene are SQVTM and ANQGSEA. The full variable domain, its missing parts supplied by reference TRBV29-1 and TRBJ1-1, is SAVISQKPSRDICQRGTSLTIQCQVDSQVTMMFWYRQQPGQSLTLIATANQGSEATYESGFVIDKFPISRPNLTFSTLTVSNMSPEDSSIYLCSVDDTEAFFGQGTRLTVV.

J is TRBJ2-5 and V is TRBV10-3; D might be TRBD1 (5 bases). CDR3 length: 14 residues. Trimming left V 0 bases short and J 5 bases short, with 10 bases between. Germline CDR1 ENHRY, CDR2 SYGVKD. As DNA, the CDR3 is TGTGCCATCAGTGAGTCTACAGGATCGGAGACCCAGTACTTC. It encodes CAISESTGSETQYF.

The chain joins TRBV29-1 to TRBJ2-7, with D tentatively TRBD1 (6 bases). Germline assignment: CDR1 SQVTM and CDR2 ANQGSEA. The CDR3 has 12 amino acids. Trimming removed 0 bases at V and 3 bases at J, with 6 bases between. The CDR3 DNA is TGCAGCGTTGAAGACAGGGGCTACGAGCAGTACTTC. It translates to CSVEDRGYEQYF.